This TCR beta chain was captured by sequencing in a study of blood T cells in healthy people across ages (dated by TCRdb to between 2015 and 2017). Broadly, across the study: Template switching captured roughly one uniquely barcoded TCR beta cDNA molecule per two T cells in model experiments. The study measured age-related changes in TCR beta repertoire diversity using deep sequencing normalized with unique cDNA molecular identifiers. Donors were grouped into four age groups: young (average approximately 15 years), middle-aged (39), aged (roughly 62) and long-lived (just over 80). Donors of different ages were randomly distributed across sequencing lanes to avoid experimental bias. Two additional independent replicas of 1 million unique cDNA reads from the same blood draw were analyzed for two donors (one aged 18 to 30 and one aged 80 or older).

Library preparation employed 5' RACE. Sequencing was performed on an Illumina HiSeq 2500. A second PCR of roughly 7 to 12 cycles was run with a J-beta primer mix and a sample-barcoded 5' primer. Each TCR beta cDNA molecule received a unique molecular identifier from a template-switch 5' adaptor carrying 12 random nucleotides. Each sample yielded at least 2.5 million CDR3-containing paired-end reads. First-strand cDNA synthesis was performed from all RNA using the Mint cDNA synthesis kit, with priming by a TRBC-specific oligonucleotide. All cDNA was treated with uracil-DNA glycosylase and then went through a first 18-cycle PCR with the universal primers M1SS and BC2_uni_R. The study's own analysis went as follows. Normalization of each sample was performed by random selection of 1 million high-quality reads, each carrying a distinct molecular identifier. Reads with shared molecular identifiers were discarded instead of being binned into consensus sequences. MiTCR, with a Q25 quality threshold and the strictest error-elimination algorithm, was used for CDR3 identification, clonotype clustering and error correction. A nonparametric unseen species model using Euler transformation provided a lower-bound estimate of total TCR beta diversity. TCRdb reprocessing: public reads trimmed at Q25 with fastp, clones called with MiXCR, in-frame beta chains kept. Every CDR3 protein is listed once, alongside the most common genes and DNA of its rows. TCRdb assigned the V and J calls; the authors' analysis was not used. The sample data list about a million distinct CDR3 sequences, and around two fifths of these were observed just once. The leading ten clones occupy over 10% of the sample.

Concerning this clonotype: Its antigen remains unidentified. Base quality data are lacking; no much larger clone is found one base away.

V and J are truncated by 8 bases and 7 bases respectively, leaving an intervening sequence of 14 bases. Taken from cysteine to phenylalanine, the CDR3 has 13 residues. Of all the DNA, just the CDR3 is kept, 39 bases in frame from base 1. CDR1 and CDR2, looked up from the germline V gene, are SNHLY and FYNNEI. The paper's findings and limits, for the study overall: Compared with the aged group, the long-lived group had more naive CD4+ T cells, fewer expanded clones and increased TCR diversity, suggesting age selection. As age increased, observed TCR beta diversity per million T cells dropped in a roughly linear way, and a significant reduction was already evident by age about 40. Total diversity estimates from one million sequenced T cells were considered lower bounds and underestimates. The percentage of naive T cells measured by flow cytometry correlated strongly with observed TCR beta diversity. Since profiling was done on bulk unsorted PBMCs, naive and antigen-experienced compartments could not be conclusively compared. Because the CMV infection status of the donors was unknown, age-related changes in expanded clonotypes may potentially have been confounded.

Donors were under 40 systemically healthy Caucasian individuals from Russia aged 6 to 90 years. Each donor gave about 10 milliliters of peripheral blood, drawn into EDTA-treated Vacutainer tubes. PBMCs were isolated by Ficoll-Paque density-gradient centrifugation, with at least 6 million obtained per sample. Trizol reagent was used to extract total RNA from the PBMCs, yielding at least 5 micrograms per sample. Naive CD45RAhigh/CD27high T cell percentages were measured by flow cytometry on a PBMC aliquot from every donor. Specimen: blood. The receptor comes from a man between 18 and 29 years old in good health. Recombination joined TRBV2 with TRBJ1-4, with TRBD1 tentatively as D gene (6 bases match). The DNA sequence reads TGTGCCAGCGGGGGAGTGGGGGCTGAAAAACTGTTTTTT. Translation gives CASGGVGAEKLFF.